The T cell receptor (beta chain) under discussion was sequenced for a study of blood T cell repertoires in COVID-19. As for the study in general: Samples taken during acute and convalescent COVID-19 were collected in the United States, Italy and Spain. Sources were T cells, B-cell-depleted T cells, or PBMCs; the material itself was cDNA or gDNA.

In the authors' methods: Quantification of nucleated cells was approximated via reference gene primer amplification. Measured with immunoSEQ multiplex PCR; TCRdb has only the in-frame clones, and not every one. V and J calls and clone size come straight from that table; D and trimming were deduced from the DNA. This sample has 65,000 to 90,000 clones; approximately 86% occur once, and the top ten carry over 20%. The sequenced sample consisted of peripheral blood. This receptor was identified in a woman aged 80 or over in a cohort sampled during active or convalescent COVID-19.

The DNA of the CDR3 is TGCGCCAGCAGCTTGTCTCGTTGGGGGGGAACTAATGAAAAACTGTTTTTT. Residues: CASSLSRWGGTNEKLFF. The rearrangement uses TRBV5-1 and TRBJ1-4; D possibly corresponds to TRBD1 (5 bases). Germline-derived CDR1 and CDR2 are SGHRS and YFSETQ. This CDR3 region has 17 residues. Trimming left V 1 base short and J 1 base short, with 14 bases between.